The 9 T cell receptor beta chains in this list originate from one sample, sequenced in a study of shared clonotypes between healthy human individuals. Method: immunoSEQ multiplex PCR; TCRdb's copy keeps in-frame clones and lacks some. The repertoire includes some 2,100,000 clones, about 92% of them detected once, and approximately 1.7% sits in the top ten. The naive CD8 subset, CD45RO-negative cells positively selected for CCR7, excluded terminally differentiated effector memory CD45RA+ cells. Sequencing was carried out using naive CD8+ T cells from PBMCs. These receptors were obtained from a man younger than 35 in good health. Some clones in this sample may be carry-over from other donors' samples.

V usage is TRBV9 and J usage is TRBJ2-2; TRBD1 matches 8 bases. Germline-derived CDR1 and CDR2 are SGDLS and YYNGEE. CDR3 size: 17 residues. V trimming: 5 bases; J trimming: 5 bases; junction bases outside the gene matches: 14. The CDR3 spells CASRSEPQGAGTGELFF. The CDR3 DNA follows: TGTGCCAGCAGATCCGAACCTCAGGGGGCTGGGACCGGGGAGCTGTTTTTT.

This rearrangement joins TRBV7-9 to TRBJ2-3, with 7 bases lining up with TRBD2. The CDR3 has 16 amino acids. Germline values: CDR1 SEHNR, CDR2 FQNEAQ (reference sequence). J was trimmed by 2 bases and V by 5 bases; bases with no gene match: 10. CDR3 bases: TGTGCCAGCAGCCCTTTTGCTAGCGGACTCACAGATACGCAGTATTTT. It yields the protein CASSPFASGLTDTQYF. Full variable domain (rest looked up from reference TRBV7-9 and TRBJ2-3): DTGVSQNPRHKITKRGQNVTFRCDPISEHNRLYWYRQTLGQGPEFLTYFQNEAQLEKSRLLSDRFSAERPKGSFSTLEIQRTEQGDSAMYLCASSPFASGLTDTQYFGPGTRLTVL.

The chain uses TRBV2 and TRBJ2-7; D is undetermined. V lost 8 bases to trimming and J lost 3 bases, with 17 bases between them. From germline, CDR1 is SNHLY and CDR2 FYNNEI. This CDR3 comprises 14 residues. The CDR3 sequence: CASQLEGNSYEQYF. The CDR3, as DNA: TGTGCCAGCCAACTGGAAGGAAATAGCTACGAGCAGTACTTC.

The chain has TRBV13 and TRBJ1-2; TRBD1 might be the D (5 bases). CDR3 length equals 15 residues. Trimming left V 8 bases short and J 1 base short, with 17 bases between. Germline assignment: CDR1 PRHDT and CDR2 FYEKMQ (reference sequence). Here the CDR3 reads CASFNGEDINYGYTF. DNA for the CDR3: TGTGCCAGCTTCAATGGGGAGGACATTAACTATGGCTACACCTTC.

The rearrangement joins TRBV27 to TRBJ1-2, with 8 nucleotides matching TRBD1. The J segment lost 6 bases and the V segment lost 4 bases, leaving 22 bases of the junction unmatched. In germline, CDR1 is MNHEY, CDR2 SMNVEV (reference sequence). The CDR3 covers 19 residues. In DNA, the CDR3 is TGTGCCAGCAGTTACTTGGCAGAAAGGGACAGGTCAGGTTTTGATGGCTACACCTTC. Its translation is CASSYLAERDRSGFDGYTF.

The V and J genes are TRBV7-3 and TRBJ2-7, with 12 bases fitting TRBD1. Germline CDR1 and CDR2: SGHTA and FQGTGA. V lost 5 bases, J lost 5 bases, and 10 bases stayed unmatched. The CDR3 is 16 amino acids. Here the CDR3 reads CASSQPPGTGGDEQYF. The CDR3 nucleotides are TGTGCCAGCAGCCAACCCCCCGGGACAGGGGGCGACGAGCAGTACTTC.

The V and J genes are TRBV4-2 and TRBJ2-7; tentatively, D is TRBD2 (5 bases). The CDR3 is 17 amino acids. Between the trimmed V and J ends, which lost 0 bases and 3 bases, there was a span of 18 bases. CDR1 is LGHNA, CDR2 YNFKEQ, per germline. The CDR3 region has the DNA TGTGCCAGCAGCCAAGACCTAGGAGGAGTTCAGGACTACGAGCAGTACTTC. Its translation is CASSQDLGGVQDYEQYF.

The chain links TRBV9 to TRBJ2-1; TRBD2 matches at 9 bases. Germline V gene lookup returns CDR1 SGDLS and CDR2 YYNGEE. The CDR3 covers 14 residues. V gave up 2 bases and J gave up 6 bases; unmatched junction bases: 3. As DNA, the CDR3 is TGTGCCAGCAGCGTTAGCGGGAGTTTCAATGAGCAGTTCTTC. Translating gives CASSVSGSFNEQFF.

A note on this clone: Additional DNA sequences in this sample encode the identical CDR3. For the CDR3, the DNA is TGTGCCAGCAGCTTAGGCGGGGCGAATCAGCCCCAGCATTTT. This translates into CASSLGGANQPQHF. The V gene is TRBV7-9, the J gene TRBJ1-5; D possibly corresponds to TRBD1 (5 bases). CDR1 is SEHNR, CDR2 FQNEAQ, per germline (reference sequence). The V gene lost 1 base and the J gene lost 4 bases, with 8 bases spanning the gap. The CDR3 is made up of 14 amino acids.